Following are 5 T cell receptor beta chains from one sample sequenced in a study of technical replicates of blood from several donors. TCRdb keeps only in-frame clones here, not all; method: immunoSEQ multiplex PCR. The sample lists more than 45,000 clones, roughly 95% occurring once. Sequenced sample: PBMCs. The receptors here all came from a human donor in good health. Some clones in this sample may be carry-over from other donors' samples.

The CDR3 DNA reads TGTGCCAGCAGAGACGACAGGGGCTCGTACACTGAAGCTTTCTTT. Residues: CASRDDRGSYTEAFF. The gene calls are TRBV2 and TRBJ1-1; 8 bases map to TRBD1. CDR1 and CDR2 (germline): SNHLY, FYNNEI. The V gene end was trimmed by 6 bases and the J gene end by 3 bases; junction bases not matched to a gene: 9. This CDR3 spans 15 amino acids.

The chain employs TRBV6-5 and TRBJ2-7; D not certain. Per the germline V gene, CDR1 is MNHEY and CDR2 is SVGAGI. The length of the CDR3 is 12 residues. With 7 bases removed from V and 6 bases from J, the gap between germline ends came to 13 bases. The CDR3 loop is CASIKSTGEQYF. DNA for the CDR3: TGTGCCAGCATTAAATCCACGGGCGAGCAGTACTTC.

The J gene is TRBJ2-7, the V gene TRBV7-6; D remains ambiguous. CDR1 is SGHVS and CDR2 is FNYEAQ in the germline V gene. This CDR3 has 14 amino acids. V was clipped by 2 bases and J by 5 bases, with 13 bases between them. CDR3 sequence reads: CASSLNIATHEQYF. CDR3 in DNA: TGTGCCAGCAGCTTAAATATAGCCACCCACGAGCAGTACTTC.

The V and J genes are TRBV6-1 and TRBJ1-2, with D maybe TRBD1 (6 bases). This CDR3 is built from 15 residues. Trimming pared 4 bases from V and 1 base from J, leaving 13 bases between. The V gene's germline CDR1 is MNHNS and CDR2 SASEGT. Here the CDR3 reads CASSVRDTNNYGYTF. CDR3 coding DNA: TGTGCCAGCAGTGTCCGGGACACAAATAACTATGGCTACACCTTC.

This chain links TRBV2 with TRBJ2-7; 9 positions match TRBD1. With V trimmed by 5 bases and J by 7 bases, 9 bases remained unmatched. Germline V gene lookup returns CDR1 SNHLY and CDR2 FYNNEI. This CDR3 is 14 amino acids long. The CDR3 sequence: CASSPGQGRGEQYF. CDR3 nucleotide sequence: TGTGCCAGCAGTCCGGGACAGGGTCGAGGTGAGCAGTACTTC.